The 31 T cell receptor beta chains in this list originate from one sample, sequenced in a study of blood T cells in healthy people across ages. Using a J-beta primer mix together with a sample-barcoded 5' primer, a second PCR was run for 7 to 11 cycles. One entry per CDR3 protein, called by TCRdb with MiXCR from the 5' RACE reads. The table has approximately 320,000 distinct CDR3 sequences, less than 30% seen once; the top ten hold about 30%. The sample was blood. These receptors all come from a woman in her 70s in good health.

The chain has TRBV29-1 and TRBJ2-1, with TRBD2 matching 8 bases. V shed 6 bases, J shed 12 bases, and the junction held 7 bases outside the gene matches. The CDR3 loop spans 11 amino acids. Per germline, CDR1 SQVTM and CDR2 ANQGSEA. The CDR3: CSVRGGGGQFF. The DNA for the CDR3 is TGCAGCGTCCGGGGGGGAGGAGGGCAGTTCTTC.

The chain uses TRBV29-1 and TRBJ2-5; 7 nucleotides match TRBD2. V was pared by 4 bases and J by 5 bases, with 10 bases of the junction left unmatched. CDR3 length: 14 residues. The germline V gene has CDR1 SQVTM and CDR2 ANQGSEA. CDR3 coding DNA: TGCAGCGTTGGGGTGCGGGGGTTGGGGGAGACCCAGTACTTC. It is translated as CSVGVRGLGETQYF.

The rearrangement joins TRBV29-1 to TRBJ1-2, with TRBD1 matching over 9 bases. The CDR3 contains 13 residues. The germline V gene has CDR1 SQVTM and CDR2 ANQGSEA. Losses at the gene ends were 7 bases for V and 5 bases for J; bases not matched to a gene: 8. The CDR3 region is CSGGTGKVYGYTF. The CDR3 DNA reads TGCAGCGGGGGGACAGGGAAAGTTTATGGCTACACCTTC.

The chain recombines TRBV12-3 or TRBV12-4 with TRBJ2-3, with 8 bases fitting TRBD2. There are 15 residues in the CDR3. V was clipped by 6 bases and J by 6 bases; unmatched bases: 11. The CDR3 DNA reads TGTGCCAGCAGCCTTTCCGGCGGGGGGACGGATACGCAGTATTTT. Amino acids: CASSLSGGGTDTQYF.

This clonotype showed up just a few times. This chain connects TRBV3-1 to TRBJ2-1, with D perhaps TRBD2 (5 bases). Germline CDR1 LGHDT, CDR2 YNNKEL (reference sequence). V was cut by 0 bases and J by 1 base, with 10 bases left in between. The CDR3 is 16 residues long. CDR3 residues: CASSQDSRGSYNEQFF. CDR3 coding DNA: TGTGCCAGCAGCCAAGATTCCCGGGGATCCTACAATGAGCAGTTCTTC.

The chain employs TRBV20-1 and TRBJ2-3, with 7 nucleotides matching TRBD2. V shed 0 bases and J 1 base; nucleotides not matched to a gene: 4. CDR1 and CDR2 from the germline V gene are DFQATT and SNEGSKA (reference sequence). The CDR3 sequence is 15 residues long. The CDR3 region has the DNA TGCAGTGCTAGAGATTATCTAGCGGGCACAGATACGCAGTATTTT. This translates into CSARDYLAGTDTQYF.

The table lists this clonotype with many counts. The chain employs TRBV7-2 and TRBJ2-3; 8 nucleotides match TRBD1. In germline, CDR1 is SGHTA, CDR2 FQGNSA. Trimming removed 6 bases from V and 4 bases from J; junction bases left unmatched: 3. CDR3 length: 13 amino acids. The CDR3 here is CASSSQGADTQYF. The CDR3 region has the DNA TGTGCCAGCAGTTCACAGGGGGCAGATACGCAGTATTTT.

J is TRBJ1-3 and V is TRBV3-1; D call uncertain. The length of the CDR3 is 15 residues. In germline, CDR1 is LGHDT, CDR2 YNNKEL (reference sequence). The V gene lost 5 bases and the J gene lost 7 bases, with 18 bases spanning the gap. The CDR3 DNA is TGTGCCAGCAGCGACCAGTTCCCACCCGGGAACACCATATATTTT. It specifies CASSDQFPPGNTIYF. Full variable domain (remainder filled in from reference TRBV3-1 and TRBJ1-3): DTAVSQTPKYLVTQMGNDKSIKCEQNLGHDTMYWYKQDSKKFLKIMFSYNNKELIINETVPNRFSPKSPDKAHLNLHINSLELGDSAVYFCASSDQFPPGNTIYFGEGSWLTVV.

A few counts support this clonotype. This chain links TRBV11-2 with TRBJ2-7, with TRBD2 matching over 8 bases. The DNA matches TRBJ2-5 better at its end, which makes the J call doubtful. Germline values: CDR1 SGHAT, CDR2 FQNNGV. The CDR3 extends over 18 amino acids. CDR3: CASSLDLDSGVYQETQYF. The DNA for the CDR3 is TGTGCCAGCAGCTTAGATCTCGATAGCGGGGTTTACCAAGAGACCCAGTACTTC.

The chain couples TRBV3-1 to TRBJ1-1, with D hard to call. This CDR3 region has 12 residues. V was pared by 4 bases and J by 10 bases, with 13 bases between. The germline CDR1 and CDR2 sequences are LGHDT and YNNKEL (reference sequence). DNA of the CDR3: TGTGCCAGCAGCCTAGGTCCCCGAGCAGCTTTCTTT. Translating gives CASSLGPRAAFF.

The chain carries TRBV29-1 and TRBJ2-2, with 9 positions matching TRBD1. V shed 7 bases, J shed 6 bases, and the junction held 9 bases outside the gene matches. Germline-derived CDR1 and CDR2 are SQVTM and ANQGSEA. The CDR3 totals 14 residues. CDR3 region: CSATGGLGAGELFF. CDR3 DNA sequence: TGCAGCGCTACAGGGGGCTTAGGAGCCGGGGAGCTGTTTTTT.

This clonotype was recorded many times. The V call is TRBV10-3, the J call TRBJ2-5; 7 bases fit TRBD1. After removal of 7 bases from V and 4 bases from J, the junction contained 9 bases not matched to a gene. The CDR3 runs to 14 residues. CDR1 is ENHRY and CDR2 is SYGVKD in the germline V gene. The CDR3 sequence: CAINRGGGLETQYF. Here the CDR3 DNA reads TGTGCCATCAACAGGGGTGGTGGACTAGAGACCCAGTACTTC.

V is TRBV20-1 and J is TRBJ2-5, with 7 bases aligning to TRBD2. Trimming cost V 6 bases and J 5 bases; bases outside gene matches: 9. Germline V gene data show CDR1 as DFQATT and CDR2 as SNEGSKA (reference sequence). This CDR3 spans 13 amino acids. The DNA of the CDR3 is TGCAGTGCCCCGGTCGGGGGGAGGGAGACCCAGTACTTC. It is translated as CSAPVGGRETQYF.

The CDR3 region is CSVELGLAGGRDTQYF. CDR3 sequence (DNA): TGCAGCGTTGAATTAGGTCTAGCGGGAGGGAGAGATACGCAGTATTTT. The chain uses TRBV29-1 and TRBJ2-3; 12 bases line up with TRBD2. Trimming at V came to 2 bases and at J to 5 bases, leaving 8 bases not matched to a gene. The CDR3 has 16 amino acids. CDR1 SQVTM and CDR2 ANQGSEA come from the germline V gene.

This chain links TRBV5-6 with TRBJ1-4; no clear D. Per germline, CDR1 SGHDT and CDR2 YYEEEE. Trimming took off 3 bases at V and 4 bases at J, with 13 bases between the two ends. The CDR3 covers 15 residues. CDR3 sequence (DNA): TGTGCCAGCAGCTACACGGCGGGCGTTAATGAAAAACTGTTTTTT. As protein: CASSYTAGVNEKLFF.

The chain recombines TRBV5-5 with TRBJ2-1; perhaps TRBD2 as D (5 bases). CDR3 size: 14 residues. The germline V and J ends were trimmed by 1 base and 5 bases, with 10 bases remaining between them. Germline values: CDR1 SGHKS, CDR2 YYEKEE (reference sequence). The CDR3 sequence: CASSLTRDHNEQFF. The CDR3 DNA follows: TGTGCCAGCAGCTTGACGAGGGATCACAATGAGCAGTTCTTC.

This clonotype was seen more than once but under ten times. The rearrangement uses TRBV5-1 and TRBJ1-5, with TRBD1 as a possible D gene (6 bases). This CDR3 has 17 residues. From germline, CDR1 is SGHRS and CDR2 YFSETQ. Trimming removed 0 bases at V and 6 bases at J, with 19 bases between. The CDR3 bases are TGCGCCAGCAGCTTGGGGGAACAGGGTTCTGGACGTCAGCCCCAGCATTTT. Its translation: CASSLGEQGSGRQPQHF.

This clonotype was seen a few times. The conserved final phenylalanine or tryptophan is absent from the CDR3, which likely points to a read error. The chain is built from TRBV12-3 or TRBV12-4 and TRBJ1-1; D is uncertain. This CDR3 has 13 amino acids. The V end lost 5 bases, the J end lost 1 base, and 8 bases lay between the germline ends. The CDR3: CASSPTGNTEAFS. The CDR3 bases are TGTGCCAGCAGTCCCACGGGGAACACTGAAGCTTTCTCT.

The V call is TRBV4-3, the J call TRBJ2-4; D is perhaps TRBD2 (6 bases). CDR1 is LGHNA, CDR2 YSLEER, per germline. V was clipped by 1 base and J by 7 bases, with 17 bases between them. The CDR3 contains 16 residues. CDR3: CASSQGLGGGQNIQYF. CDR3 bases: TGCGCCAGCAGCCAAGGGTTGGGGGGTGGTCAGAACATTCAGTACTTC.

This chain uses TRBV5-1 with TRBJ2-7, with a weak D call TRBD2 (5 bases). CDR3 size: 13 residues. The V and J ends lost 4 bases and 3 bases respectively, with 11 bases between them. From germline, CDR1 is SGHRS and CDR2 YFSETQ. The CDR3 DNA is TGCGCCAGCAGCCCGGGGTCCCTCTACGAGCAGTACTTC. It encodes CASSPGSLYEQYF.

This clonotype was observed a handful of times. The V and J genes are TRBV7-8 and TRBJ1-5; D remains unclear. This CDR3 contains 13 residues. Germline lookup yields CDR1 SGHVS and CDR2 FQNEAQ. The V and J ends lost 5 bases and 9 bases respectively, with 14 bases between them. The CDR3 sequence is CASSVALGTPQHF. The DNA of the CDR3 is TGTGCCAGCAGCGTCGCTCTAGGAACGCCCCAGCATTTT.

This clonotype has a handful of counts. The genes are TRBV12-3 or TRBV12-4 and TRBJ1-2; D may be TRBD1 (6 bases). The CDR3 is 15 amino acids. The ends were cut back, 4 bases at V and 2 bases at J, with 14 bases in the middle. CDR3 in DNA: TGTGCCAGCAGTTCAGGGGCCACGTGGAACTATGGCTACACCTTC. Its protein product is CASSSGATWNYGYTF.

The rearrangement links TRBV4-2 to TRBJ2-2; TRBD2 matches 12 bases. The CDR3 covers 16 residues. CDR1 and CDR2 (germline): LGHNA, YNFKEQ. After removal of 2 bases from V and 5 bases from J, the junction contained 3 bases not matched to a gene. In DNA form, the CDR3 reads TGTGCCAGCAGCCAACAACTAGCGGGGGGTACCGGGGAGCTGTTTTTT. Translated: CASSQQLAGGTGELFF.

As for this clonotype: Germline is not matched at one junction end, which may reflect a read error. The chain carries TRBV14 and TRBJ1-2; a weak D match, TRBD1 (6 bases). The CDR3 sequence is 15 residues long. Germline assignment: CDR1 SGHDN and CDR2 FVKESK. The CDR3 sequence is CASSQGWTASYGYTF. As DNA, the CDR3 is TGTGCCAGCAGTCAAGGGTGGACAGCATCCTATGGCTACACCTTC.

This clonotype was seen more than once but under ten times. The gene calls are TRBV2 and TRBJ2-4, with a weak D call TRBD1 (6 bases). The CDR3 runs to 14 residues. V shed 5 bases and J shed 6 bases, with 14 bases lying between them. CDR1 is SNHLY, CDR2 FYNNEI, per germline. CDR3 in DNA: TGTGCCAGCAGTTCCCCACAGGGTAGAAACATTCAGTACTTC. Protein product: CASSSPQGRNIQYF.

V is TRBV5-1 and J is TRBJ2-2; possibly TRBD2 for D (6 bases). Germline V gene data show CDR1 as SGHRS and CDR2 as YFSETQ. The V end was cut by 0 bases, the J end by 1 base, with 7 bases between. The CDR3 contains 15 residues. Written as DNA, the CDR3 is TGCGCCAGCAGCTTGGACGGGAGGAACACCGGGGAGCTGTTTTTT. Its protein product is CASSLDGRNTGELFF.

V usage is TRBV6-1 and J usage is TRBJ2-1; 9 nucleotides align to TRBD2. The CDR3 is made up of 17 amino acids. Germline V gives CDR1 MNHNS, CDR2 SASEGT. The junction had 13 bases not matched to a gene; V was cut back by 6 bases and J by 4 bases. CDR3 loop: CASRGLAGTGGYNEQFF. CDR3 sequence (DNA): TGTGCCAGCAGGGGACTAGCCGGCACTGGGGGTTACAATGAGCAGTTCTTC.

The V and J genes are TRBV18 and TRBJ2-2; the D gene is possibly TRBD1 (5 bases). In germline, CDR1 is KGHSH, CDR2 LQKENI. This CDR3 region has 13 residues. The V and J ends lost 6 bases and 9 bases respectively, with 14 bases between them. For the CDR3, the DNA is TGTGCCAGCTCCCTGCCAGGGATCCGGGAGCTGTTTTTT. It encodes CASSLPGIRELFF.

CDR3 sequence reads: CASSTVGGARNQPQHF. The CDR3 region has the DNA TGTGCCAGCAGTACCGTAGGAGGGGCTAGGAATCAGCCCCAGCATTTT. The chain couples TRBV2 to TRBJ1-5, with D tentatively TRBD1 (5 bases). Germline lookup yields CDR1 SNHLY and CDR2 FYNNEI. Trimming left V 5 bases short and J 4 bases short, with 18 bases between. CDR3 length: 16 amino acids.

This clonotype was seen ten or more times. This chain uses TRBV2 with TRBJ1-5, with D possibly matching TRBD1 (5 bases). The CDR3 is made up of 16 amino acids. V was pared by 2 bases and J by 1 base, with 12 bases between. Germline V lookup: CDR1 SNHLY, CDR2 FYNNEI. The CDR3, as DNA: TGTGCCAGCAGTGAACCAGGGTTAGGGAGCAATCAGCCCCAGCATTTT. Its translation is CASSEPGLGSNQPQHF.

This clonotype was observed a few times. The chain joins TRBV10-3 to TRBJ2-2; D possibly uses TRBD1 or TRBD2 (6 bases each). The CDR3 is 14 amino acids. The germline gives CDR1 ENHRY, CDR2 SYGVKD. Trimming took 3 bases from V and 3 from J, leaving 8 bases between them. CDR3 sequence reads: CAISDGGYTGELFF. The DNA for the CDR3 is TGTGCCATCAGTGACGGGGGCTACACCGGGGAGCTGTTTTTT.